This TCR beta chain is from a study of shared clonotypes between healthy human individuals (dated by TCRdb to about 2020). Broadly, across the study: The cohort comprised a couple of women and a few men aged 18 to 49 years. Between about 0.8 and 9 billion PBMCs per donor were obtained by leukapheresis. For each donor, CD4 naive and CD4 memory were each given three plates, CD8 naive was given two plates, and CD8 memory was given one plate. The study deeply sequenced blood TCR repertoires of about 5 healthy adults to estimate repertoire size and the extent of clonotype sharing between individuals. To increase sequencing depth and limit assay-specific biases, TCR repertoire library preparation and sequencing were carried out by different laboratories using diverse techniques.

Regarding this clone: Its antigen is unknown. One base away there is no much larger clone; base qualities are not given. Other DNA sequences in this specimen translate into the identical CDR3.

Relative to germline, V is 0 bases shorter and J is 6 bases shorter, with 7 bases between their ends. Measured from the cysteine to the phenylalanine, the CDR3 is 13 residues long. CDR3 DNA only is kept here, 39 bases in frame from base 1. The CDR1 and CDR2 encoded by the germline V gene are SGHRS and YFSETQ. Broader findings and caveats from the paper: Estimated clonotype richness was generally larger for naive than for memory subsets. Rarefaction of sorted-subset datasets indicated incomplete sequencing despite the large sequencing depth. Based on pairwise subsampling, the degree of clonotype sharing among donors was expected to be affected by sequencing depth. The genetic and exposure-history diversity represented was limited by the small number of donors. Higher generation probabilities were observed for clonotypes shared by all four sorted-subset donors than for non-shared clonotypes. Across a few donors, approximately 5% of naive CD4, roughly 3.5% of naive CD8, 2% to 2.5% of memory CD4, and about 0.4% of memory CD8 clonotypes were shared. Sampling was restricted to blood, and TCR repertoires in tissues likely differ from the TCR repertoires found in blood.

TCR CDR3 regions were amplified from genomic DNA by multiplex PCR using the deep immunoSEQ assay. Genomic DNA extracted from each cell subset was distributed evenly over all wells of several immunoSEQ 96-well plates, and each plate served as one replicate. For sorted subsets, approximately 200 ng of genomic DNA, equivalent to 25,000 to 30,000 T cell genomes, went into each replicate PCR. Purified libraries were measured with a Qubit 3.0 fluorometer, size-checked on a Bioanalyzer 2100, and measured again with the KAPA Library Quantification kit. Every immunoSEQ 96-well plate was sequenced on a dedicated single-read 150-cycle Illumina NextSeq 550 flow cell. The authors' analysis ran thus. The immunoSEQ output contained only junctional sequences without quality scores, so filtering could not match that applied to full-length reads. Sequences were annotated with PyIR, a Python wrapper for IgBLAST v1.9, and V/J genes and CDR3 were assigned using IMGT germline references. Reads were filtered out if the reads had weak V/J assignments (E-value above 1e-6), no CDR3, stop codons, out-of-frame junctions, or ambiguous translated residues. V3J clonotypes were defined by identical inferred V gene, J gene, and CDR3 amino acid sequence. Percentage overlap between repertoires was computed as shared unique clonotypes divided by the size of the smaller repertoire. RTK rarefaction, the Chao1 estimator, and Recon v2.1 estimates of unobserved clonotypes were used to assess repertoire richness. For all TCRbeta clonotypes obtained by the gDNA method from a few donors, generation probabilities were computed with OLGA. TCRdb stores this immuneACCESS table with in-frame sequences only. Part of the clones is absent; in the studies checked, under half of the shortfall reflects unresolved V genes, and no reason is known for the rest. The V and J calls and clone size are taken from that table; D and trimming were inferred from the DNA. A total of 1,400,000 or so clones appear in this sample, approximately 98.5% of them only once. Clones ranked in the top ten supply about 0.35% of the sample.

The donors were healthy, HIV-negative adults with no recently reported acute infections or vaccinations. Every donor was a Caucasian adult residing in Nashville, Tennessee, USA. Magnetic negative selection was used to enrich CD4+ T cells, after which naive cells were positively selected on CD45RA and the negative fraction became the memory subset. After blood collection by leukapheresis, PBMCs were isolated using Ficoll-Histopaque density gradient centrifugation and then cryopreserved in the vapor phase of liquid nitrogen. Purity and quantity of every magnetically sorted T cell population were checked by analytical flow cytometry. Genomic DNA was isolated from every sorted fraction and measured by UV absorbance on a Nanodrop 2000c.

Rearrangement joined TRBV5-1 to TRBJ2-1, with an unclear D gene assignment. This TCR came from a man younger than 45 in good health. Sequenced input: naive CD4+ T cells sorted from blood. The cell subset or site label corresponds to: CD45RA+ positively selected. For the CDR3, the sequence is CASSLGGPNEQFF. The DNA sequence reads TGCGCCAGCAGCTTGGGGGGTCCCAATGAGCAGTTCTTC.